Given below is one T cell receptor (beta chain) in context. Its antigen is undetermined. Trimming pared 1 base from V and 5 bases from J, leaving 14 bases between. Germline values: CDR1 MDHEN, CDR2 SYDVKM. This CDR3 contains 16 residues. All of the donors were Caucasians in good health. These data originate in a study of identical twins. Study results and caveats: Models underestimated how often monozygotic twins shared out-of-frame TCR alpha. Part of the zero-insertion signal could reflect confounding by invariant MAIT and iNKT cells.

cDNA molecules carried unique molecular identifiers, and template switching added a universal primer site. TCRdb recomputed calls from the 5' RACE reads with MiXCR, one row per CDR3 protein. In the table there are 200,000 to 300,000 distinct CDR3 sequences, approximately 7.3% of which are singletons. This same sample was also part of a study on yellow fever vaccine responses in identical twins.

This TCR was recovered from a woman under 30 in good health. This chain connects TRBV28 to TRBJ2-2; tentatively, D is TRBD1 or TRBD2 (5 bases each). The sequenced material came from CD8+ T cells sorted from blood. The CDR3 nucleotides read TGTGCCAGCAGTTTATTGGGACCCCCTTCGACCGGGGAGCTGTTTTTT. Its translation: CASSLLGPPSTGELFF.